Each of the 16 T cell receptor beta chains below was sequenced from the same sample in a study of cytomegalovirus exposure and HLA in healthy donors. Both 60 Vbeta primers and 13 Jbeta primers went into the PCR. Generated by immunoSEQ multiplex PCR, the TCRdb table keeps only in-frame clones and is missing some. In the table there are 99,000 or so clones, roughly 80% of which are singletons. Input material: PBMCs. The source is a woman between 40 and 55 years old in good health and CMV-seropositive.

This chain uses TRBV4-3 with TRBJ2-7; no definite D call. Deletions cut 2 bases from V and 6 bases from J, with 14 bases between. The CDR3 has 14 residues. Germline lookup yields CDR1 LGHNA and CDR2 YSLEER. The CDR3 DNA reads TGCGCCAGCAGCCAATTGCTCCCTTCGGGCGAGCAGTACTTC. This codes for CASSQLLPSGEQYF.

The V and J genes are TRBV27 and TRBJ1-4, with D tentatively TRBD1 (6 bases). Germline-derived CDR1 and CDR2 are MNHEY and SMNVEV (reference sequence). V was pared by 4 bases and J by 6 bases, with 24 bases between. The CDR3 runs 18 residues. The CDR3 bases are TGTGCCAGCAGTTCCACAGGGTTCTGGGGCTACACGGATGAAAAACTGTTTTTT. Protein product: CASSSTGFWGYTDEKLFF.

The chain carries TRBV7-9 and TRBJ1-2; no clear D. Trimming shortened V by 1 base and J by 7 bases, and 10 bases separated the two germline ends. CDR1 SEHNR and CDR2 FQNEAQ come from the germline V gene (reference sequence). This CDR3 has 13 residues. The CDR3 sequence is CASSLVRSGGYTF. The CDR3 coding sequence is TGTGCCAGCAGCTTAGTTCGGTCGGGTGGCTACACCTTC.

This chain joins TRBV4-1 and TRBJ2-6; D not certain. V lost 3 bases to trimming and J lost 0 bases, with 15 bases between them. Germline V gives CDR1 MGHRA, CDR2 YSYEKL. The CDR3 length is 18 residues. In DNA form, the CDR3 reads TGCGCCAGCAGCCACTCCCCTTTACACGTCTCTGGGGCCAACGTCCTGACTTTC. As protein: CASSHSPLHVSGANVLTF.

The chain joins TRBV11-2 to TRBJ1-1; a possible D gene is TRBD1 (5 bases). This CDR3 has 13 amino acids. CDR1 and CDR2 (germline): SGHAT, FQNNGV. Trimming left V 3 bases short and J 5 bases short, with 10 bases between. CDR3 in amino acids: CASSFSRGTEAFF. In DNA, the CDR3 is TGTGCCAGCAGCTTTTCGCGGGGGACTGAAGCTTTCTTT.

This clone has more than one count but fewer than ten. V is TRBV11-2 and J is TRBJ2-4; D may be TRBD2 (6 bases). The germline V gene encodes CDR1 SGHAT and CDR2 FQNNGV. The V and J ends lost 3 bases and 8 bases respectively, with 14 bases between them. The CDR3 extends over 14 amino acids. The CDR3 loop reads CASSFSFRRDIQYF. CDR3 nucleotide sequence: TGTGCCAGCAGCTTCTCTTTTCGGAGGGACATTCAGTACTTC.

The CDR3 reads CASSGGLAATGELFF. Here the CDR3 DNA reads TGTGCCAGTAGTGGCGGACTAGCGGCGACCGGGGAGCTGTTTTTT. The V and J genes are TRBV19 and TRBJ2-2; the match to TRBD2 covers 10 bases. With V trimmed by 5 bases and J by 5 bases, 5 bases remained unmatched. The CDR3 totals 15 residues. The germline V gene has CDR1 LNHDA and CDR2 SQIVND (reference sequence).

With respect to this clone: Distinct nucleotide sequences in the sample also encode this CDR3. The rearrangement links TRBV28 to TRBJ1-1, with D possibly TRBD1 on 5 matching bases. The germline gives CDR1 MDHEN, CDR2 SYDVKM. The CDR3 has 15 residues. V was cut by 1 base and J by 4 bases, with 13 bases left in between. This chain's CDR3 is CASSLFGQGGTEAFF. The DNA for the CDR3 is TGTGCCAGCAGTTTATTTGGGCAGGGAGGCACTGAAGCTTTCTTT. Filled out from reference TRBV28 and TRBJ1-1, the complete variable domain reads DVKVTQSSRYLVKRTGEKVFLECVQDMDHENMFWYRQDPGLGLRLIYFSYDVKMKEKGDIPEGYSVSREKKERFSLILESASTNQTSMYLCASSLFGQGGTEAFFGQGTRLTVV.

This chain's CDR3 is CASSRGTSGRVFPGEQFF. The CDR3 nucleotides are TGCGCCAGCAGCCGAGGGACTAGCGGGAGGGTTTTTCCGGGGGAGCAGTTCTTC. V gene TRBV5-1 combines with J gene TRBJ2-1; 16 nucleotides line up with TRBD2. Trimming cost V 4 bases and J 10 bases; bases outside gene matches: 14. CDR3 length equals 18 residues. From germline, CDR1 is SGHRS and CDR2 YFSETQ.

V gene TRBV9 combines with J gene TRBJ2-1; 13 bases are a match to TRBD2. The CDR3 spans 17 residues. Trimming took 2 bases from V and 9 from J; bases not matched to a gene: 11. Germline CDR1 and CDR2: SGDLS and YYNGEE. The CDR3 coding sequence is TGTGCCAGCAGCGTTACTAGCGGGGGGGATGAGTCGGGTGAGCAGTTCTTC. Its protein product is CASSVTSGGDESGEQFF.

The gene calls are TRBV18 and TRBJ2-1, with D tentatively TRBD1 (6 bases). The V gene's germline CDR1 is KGHSH and CDR2 LQKENI. V lost 4 bases and J lost 5, with 9 bases in between. This CDR3 contains 13 residues. This chain's CDR3 is CASSLRQDNEQFF. The DNA for the CDR3 is TGTGCCAGCTCACTTCGACAGGACAATGAGCAGTTCTTC. Full variable domain (rest looked up from reference TRBV18 and TRBJ2-1): NAGVMQNPRHLVRRRGQEARLRCSPMKGHSHVYWYRQLPEEGLKFMVYLQKENIIDESGMPKERFSAEFPKEGPSILRIQQVVRGDSAAYFCASSLRQDNEQFFGPGTRLTVL.

The rearrangement joins TRBV5-1 to TRBJ2-2, with 11 bases identical to TRBD2. V lost 4 bases, J lost 5 bases, and 7 bases stayed unmatched. Germline V CDR1 and CDR2: SGHRS, YFSETQ. This CDR3 is built from 16 residues. The CDR3 sequence: CASSAPGTSGTGELFF. The CDR3 DNA follows: TGCGCCAGCAGCGCACCCGGGACTAGCGGAACCGGGGAGCTGTTTTTT.

V usage is TRBV7-8 and J usage is TRBJ2-1; 13 bases align to TRBD2. Germline V CDR1 and CDR2: SGHVS, FQNEAQ. The length of the CDR3 is 14 residues. The junction had 5 bases not matched to a gene; V was cut back by 8 bases and J by 7 bases. Here the CDR3 DNA reads TGTGCCAGCGGGGGACTAGCGGGACCTAATGAGCAGTTCTTC. This translates into CASGGLAGPNEQFF.

This chain uses TRBV18 with TRBJ2-2; D not certain. Germline CDR1 and CDR2: KGHSH and LQKENI. The length of the CDR3 is 16 residues. V lost 0 bases and J lost 4, with 12 bases in between. The CDR3, as DNA: TGTGCCAGCTCACCACCAGGATTTGACTCCACCGGGGAGCTGTTTTTT. Amino acids: CASSPPGFDSTGELFF. Full variable domain (missing parts from reference TRBV18 and TRBJ2-2): NAGVMQNPRHLVRRRGQEARLRCSPMKGHSHVYWYRQLPEEGLKFMVYLQKENIIDESGMPKERFSAEFPKEGPSILRIQQVVRGDSAAYFCASSPPGFDSTGELFFGEGSRLTVL.

This clone was seen more than once but under ten times. The chain recombines TRBV4-1 with TRBJ2-7; the match to TRBD1 covers 8 bases. The CDR3 has 15 residues. CDR1 MGHRA and CDR2 YSYEKL come from the germline V gene. Trimming at V came to 4 bases and at J to 4 bases, leaving 9 bases not matched to a gene. Written as DNA, the CDR3 is TGCGCCAGCAGCCGGGCAGGGGGCTATATATACGAGCAGTACTTC. Its protein is CASSRAGGYIYEQYF.

The V gene is TRBV18, the J gene TRBJ2-7; 8 bases agree with TRBD1. The CDR3 covers 14 residues. J lost 6 bases, V lost 0 bases, and 4 bases had no gene match. Germline V lookup: CDR1 KGHSH, CDR2 LQKENI. Here the CDR3 reads CASSPPPRGREQYF. DNA of the CDR3: TGTGCCAGCTCACCACCGCCCAGGGGGCGCGAGCAGTACTTC.